These 18 T cell receptor beta chains were sequenced from one sample in a study of regulatory T cells in long-lasting Graves disease. The time point: newly diagnosed GD, antithyroid drugs for less than 3 months. Generation of the TCR library employed RNA extracted from PBMCs. The authors built TCR beta libraries using iRepertoire HTBI primers and Arm-PCR of CDR3 regions. TCRdb analysed the multiplex PCR reads with MiXCR anew, one entry per CDR3 protein. The sample includes some 250,000 distinct CDR3 sequences, around 20% of them seen just once. The sequencing here drew on peripheral blood mononuclear cells (PBMCs), taken at new diagnosis, from a patient treated with antithyroid drugs. The receptors shown here come from a female donor with Graves disease.

Here the CDR3 DNA reads TGTGCCAGCAGTTCCGCTGGGGATTACAATGAGCAGTTCTTC. Encoded protein: CASSSAGDYNEQFF. The chain has TRBV6-2 or TRBV6-3 and TRBJ2-1, with D unresolved. The CDR3 spans 14 residues. The V gene's germline CDR1 is MNHEY and CDR2 SVGEGT. The V end was cut by 4 bases, the J end by 4 bases, with 11 bases between.

Notes on this clonotype: A much larger clone differs from this one at a single base, so this may be a read error. The chain joins TRBV5-4 to TRBJ2-7; 7 positions match TRBD2. The CDR3 covers 16 residues. Germline-derived CDR1 and CDR2 are SGHNT and YYREEE (reference sequence). The CDR3 DNA reads as TGTGCCATCAGCTTGGATGCGGCTAGCGGCCCCTACGAGCAGTACTTC. This translates into CAISLDAASGPYEQYF. Full variable domain (remainder filled in from reference TRBV5-4 and TRBJ2-7): ETGVTQSPTHLIKTRGQQVTLRCSSQSGHNTVSWYQQALGQGPQFIFQYYREEENGRGNFPPRFSGLQFPNYSSELNVNALELDDSALYLCAISLDAASGPYEQYFGPGTRLTVT.

This clonotype appeared many times. The V gene is TRBV5-1, the J gene TRBJ2-7, with TRBD2 as a possible D gene (6 bases). Between the trimmed V and J ends, which lost 0 bases and 5 bases, there was a span of 15 bases. The CDR3 loop spans 15 amino acids. The germline gives CDR1 SGHRS, CDR2 YFSETQ. The CDR3, as DNA: TGCGCCAGCAGCTTGGGGGCGGGGATCCATAACGAGCAGTACTTC. Residues: CASSLGAGIHNEQYF.

The sample holds many counts of this clonotype. The J gene is TRBJ2-2, the V gene TRBV10-3, with no clear D. The ends were cut back, 10 bases at V and 0 bases at J, with 9 bases in the middle. This CDR3 is 13 amino acids long. The germline CDR1 and CDR2 sequences are ENHRY and SYGVKD. CDR3 sequence (DNA): TGTGCCACCGAAGCTGCGAACACCGGGGAGCTGTTTTTT. It specifies CATEAANTGELFF.

This clonotype has ten or more counts. J is TRBJ1-5 and V is TRBV27; maybe TRBD1 (5 bases). The CDR3 extends over 14 amino acids. The V end was cut by 3 bases, the J end by 5 bases, with 11 bases between. Germline-derived CDR1 and CDR2 are MNHEY and SMNVEV (reference sequence). The CDR3 loop reads CASSFAAGYQPQHF. The CDR3 DNA follows: TGTGCCAGCAGTTTCGCGGCAGGGTATCAGCCCCAGCATTTT.

In this sample, this clonotype turned up many times. This CDR3 reads CASNGGARNEQFF. CDR3 coding DNA: TGTGCCAGCAATGGGGGGGCTCGAAATGAGCAGTTCTTC. The V gene is TRBV12-3 or TRBV12-4, the J gene TRBJ2-1; TRBD2 might be the D (7 bases). Trimming removed 7 bases at V and 7 bases at J, with 14 bases between. This CDR3 region has 13 residues.

This CDR3 is CASSYRLEDTQYF. CDR3 coding DNA: TGTGCCAGCAGTTACAGGCTCGAGGATACGCAGTATTTT. The chain uses TRBV6-9 and TRBJ2-3; D unresolved. With 3 bases removed from V and 6 bases from J, the gap between germline ends came to 10 bases. This CDR3 is built from 13 residues. CDR1 and CDR2 (germline): MNHGY, SVAAGI.

This clonotype has just a few counts. This may arise from a read error, as a much more abundant clone is one base away. Because it lacks the conserved phenylalanine or tryptophan at the end, this CDR3 is likely a read error. The chain uses TRBV29-1 and TRBJ1-3; 9 bases are shared with TRBD1. The CDR3 length is 15 residues. V trimming: 4 bases; J trimming: 3 bases; junction bases outside the gene matches: 7. Germline CDR1 and CDR2: SQVTM and ANQGSEA. The CDR3 here is CSVGGDRAGGNTIYL. CDR3 DNA: TGCAGCGTTGGAGGGGACAGGGCGGGTGGAAACACCATATATCTT.

This clonotype was counted a few times. This CDR3 fails to terminate in the conserved phenylalanine or tryptophan, so it likely reflects a read error. This chain's CDR3 is CASSEATRQALYYGYTL. CDR3 bases: TGTGCCAGCAGTGAAGCAACCCGACAGGCCCTCTACTATGGCTACACCCTC. This chain links TRBV2 with TRBJ1-2, with D tentatively TRBD1 (6 bases). This CDR3 has 17 amino acids. Trimming took off 0 bases at V and 3 bases at J, with 17 bases between the two ends. CDR1 SNHLY and CDR2 FYNNEI come from the germline V gene.

The V gene is TRBV5-1, the J gene TRBJ1-2; 9 nucleotides match TRBD1. The CDR3 covers 14 residues. The germline CDR1 and CDR2 sequences are SGHRS and YFSETQ. V lost 0 bases, J lost 10 bases, and 7 bases stayed unmatched. The CDR3 protein is CASSLGGGQGVYTF. CDR3 in DNA: TGCGCCAGCAGCTTGGGGGGGGGACAGGGCGTCTACACCTTC.

A remark on this clonotype: A far larger clone is just one base off, so this is likely a read error. The chain links TRBV11-1 to TRBJ2-3; D uncertain. From germline, CDR1 is SGHAT and CDR2 FQDESV (reference sequence). The CDR3 is 13 amino acids. V was clipped by 7 bases and J by 1 base, with 9 bases between them. As DNA, the CDR3 is TGTGCCAGCACCCTCGGGCGCACAGATACGCAGTATTTT. Residues: CASTLGRTDTQYF.

This clonotype was counted many times. The rearrangement uses TRBV5-8 and TRBJ1-2, with D possibly being TRBD1 (6 bases). V lost 2 bases to trimming and J lost 1 base, with 12 bases between them. Per the germline V gene, CDR1 is SGHTS and CDR2 is YDEGEE. The CDR3 runs 15 residues. CDR3 DNA: TGTGCCAGCAGCTTACGACAGGCCGATAACTATGGCTACACCTTC. Its translation: CASSLRQADNYGYTF.

This clonotype was observed at least ten times. The J gene is TRBJ1-5, the V gene TRBV9; a weak D match, TRBD1 (6 bases). Trimming stripped 0 bases from V and 2 bases from J, with 6 bases between. The CDR3 is 14 residues long. Germline CDR1 SGDLS, CDR2 YYNGEE. The CDR3 sequence is CASSVGGRNQPQHF. The DNA for the CDR3 is TGTGCCAGCAGCGTAGGGGGGCGCAATCAGCCCCAGCATTTT.

The chain joins TRBV9 to TRBJ2-3; D may be TRBD2 (6 bases). The length of the CDR3 is 15 residues. The V end was cut by 4 bases, the J end by 7 bases, with 19 bases between. Germline CDR1 SGDLS, CDR2 YYNGEE. CDR3 sequence (DNA): TGTGCCAGCAGCCCCGGTCAGGGAGGTGGGCATACGCAGTATTTT. It translates to CASSPGQGGGHTQYF.

As to this clonotype: Only one base separates this from a far larger clonotype, so it likely reflects a read error. The chain combines TRBV6-9 with TRBJ1-1; unclear D gene. Per the germline V gene, CDR1 is MNHGY and CDR2 is SVAAGI. V dropped 3 bases and J dropped 6 bases, with 14 bases sitting between them. CDR3 length: 14 amino acids. The CDR3 reads CASSYPGPNAEAFF. CDR3 coding DNA: TGTGCCAGCAGTTACCCCGGACCCAACGCTGAAGCTTTCTTT.

This clonotype was recorded at least ten times. The chain uses TRBV5-8 and TRBJ1-1, with no clear D. CDR1 SGHTS and CDR2 YDEGEE come from the germline V gene. This CDR3 spans 14 amino acids. The V gene lost 4 bases and the J gene lost 1 base, with 11 bases spanning the gap. DNA for the CDR3: TGTGCCAGCAGCATGGACGTATCGAACACTGAAGCTTTCTTT. Its protein is CASSMDVSNTEAFF.

For this clonotype: A single base separates this from a much larger clone, so it may be a read error. The CDR3 nucleotides are TGTGCCAGCAGCCATACGTACGAGGGGAACTACGAGCAGTACTTC. It encodes CASSHTYEGNYEQYF. The gene calls are TRBV11-1 and TRBJ2-7, with D perhaps matching TRBD1 or TRBD2 (5 bases each). Germline-derived CDR1 and CDR2 are SGHAT and FQDESV (reference sequence). V was cut by 5 bases and J by 3 bases, with 17 bases left in between. CDR3 size: 15 residues.

The rearrangement links TRBV7-2 to TRBJ1-2; 7 bases match TRBD1. J was trimmed by 3 bases and V by 5 bases; bases with no gene match: 3. Germline CDR1 and CDR2: SGHTA and FQGNSA. This CDR3 is built from 13 residues. CDR3: CASSRDRYYGYTF. The CDR3 DNA is TGTGCCAGCAGCCGGGACAGATACTATGGCTACACCTTC.